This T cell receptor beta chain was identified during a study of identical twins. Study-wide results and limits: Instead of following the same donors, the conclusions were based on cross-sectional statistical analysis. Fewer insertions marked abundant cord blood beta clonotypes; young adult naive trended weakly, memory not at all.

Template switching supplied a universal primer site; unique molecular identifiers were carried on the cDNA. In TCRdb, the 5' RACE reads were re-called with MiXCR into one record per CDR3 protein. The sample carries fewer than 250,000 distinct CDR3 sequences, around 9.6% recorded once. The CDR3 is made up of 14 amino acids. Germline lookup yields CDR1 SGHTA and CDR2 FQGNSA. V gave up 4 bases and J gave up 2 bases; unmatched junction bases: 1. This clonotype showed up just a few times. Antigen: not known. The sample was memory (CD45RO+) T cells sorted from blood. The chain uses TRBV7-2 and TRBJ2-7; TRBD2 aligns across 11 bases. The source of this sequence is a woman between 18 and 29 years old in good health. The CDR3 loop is CASSSSGGTYEQYF. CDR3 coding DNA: TGTGCCAGCAGCTCTAGCGGGGGGACCTACGAGCAGTACTTC.